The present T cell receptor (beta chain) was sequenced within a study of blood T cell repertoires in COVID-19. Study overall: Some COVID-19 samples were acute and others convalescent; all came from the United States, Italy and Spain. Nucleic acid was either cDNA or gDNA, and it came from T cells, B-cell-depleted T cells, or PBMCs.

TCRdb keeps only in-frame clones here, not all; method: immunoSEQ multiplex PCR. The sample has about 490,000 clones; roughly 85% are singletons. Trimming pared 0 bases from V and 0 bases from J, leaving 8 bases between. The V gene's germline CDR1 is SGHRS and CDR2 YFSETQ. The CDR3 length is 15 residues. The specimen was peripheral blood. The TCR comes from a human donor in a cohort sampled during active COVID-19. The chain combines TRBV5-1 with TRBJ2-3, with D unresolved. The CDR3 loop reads CASSLVSVSTDTQYF. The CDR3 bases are TGCGCCAGCAGCTTGGTGTCGGTAAGCACAGATACGCAGTATTTT.